The 9 T cell receptor beta chains below come from one sample, sequenced in a study of early T cells in non-severe SARS-CoV-2 infection. Via MiXCR, TCRdb re-called the 5' RACE reads, giving one row per CDR3 protein. The profile shows more than 55,000 distinct CDR3 sequences, about 4.9% of them singletons. The sample in question was whole blood, obtained at baseline. The receptors here all came from an adult who was a healthcare worker with PCR-confirmed SARS-CoV-2 infection or an uninfected control (not recorded which). The donor label of this sample is uncertain.

This clonotype was seen at least ten times. V usage is TRBV12-3 or TRBV12-4 and J usage is TRBJ1-1, with D uncertain. Trimming shortened V by 3 bases and J by 0 bases, and 8 bases separated the two germline ends. The CDR3 runs to 14 residues. In nucleotides, the CDR3 is TGTGCCAGCAGTTTTGCCTTTTTGAACACTGAAGCTTTCTTT. This codes for CASSFAFLNTEAFF.

This clonotype was recorded many times. The chain recombines TRBV7-8 with TRBJ2-3; tentative D call: TRBD1 (6 bases). This CDR3 region has 13 residues. Germline V CDR1 and CDR2: SGHVS, FQNEAQ. The ends were cut back, 10 bases at V and 2 bases at J, with 13 bases in the middle. The CDR3 loop reads CATVQGHTDTQYF. CDR3 nucleotides: TGTGCCACGGTACAGGGACACACAGATACGCAGTATTTT.

Ten or more counts support this clonotype. The chain carries TRBV3-1 and TRBJ1-6, with 7 bases fitting TRBD1. This CDR3 is built from 14 residues. CDR1 and CDR2 (germline): LGHDT, YNNKEL (reference sequence). Losses at the gene ends were 6 bases for V and 7 bases for J; bases not matched to a gene: 6. CDR3 region: CASRTGTENSPLHF. CDR3 nucleotides: TGTGCCAGCAGGACCGGGACAGAAAATTCACCCCTCCACTTT.

In this sample, this clonotype turned up a few times. The chain employs TRBV4-1 and TRBJ2-5; tentatively, D is TRBD2 (6 bases). The CDR3 covers 15 residues. Between the trimmed V and J ends, which lost 0 bases and 2 bases, there was a span of 10 bases. The germline CDR1 and CDR2 sequences are MGHRA and YSYEKL. The CDR3 bases are TGCGCCAGCAGCCAAGATCCGGGGAGGCAAGAGACCCAGTACTTC. Its protein is CASSQDPGRQETQYF.

Ten or more counts support this clonotype. This chain joins TRBV6-1 and TRBJ2-1; a possible D gene is TRBD1 (6 bases). This CDR3 is built from 11 residues. Germline CDR1 reads MNHNS; CDR2 reads SASEGT. V lost 11 bases and J 4 bases, leaving 9 bases between the germline ends. The CDR3 region is CAGTSYNEQFF. The CDR3 nucleotides read TGTGCCGGGACAAGTTACAATGAGCAGTTCTTC.

This chain links TRBV13 with TRBJ2-3; D gene ambiguous. Germline CDR1 PRHDT, CDR2 FYEKMQ (reference sequence). The CDR3 is 11 residues long. Trimming pared 5 bases from V and 9 bases from J, leaving 9 bases between. The chain's CDR3 is CASSVTLTQYF. The CDR3 region has the DNA TGTGCCAGCAGCGTTACCCTGACGCAGTATTTT.

Ten or more counts support this clonotype. The chain is built from TRBV20-1 and TRBJ1-3; a weak D match, TRBD1 (6 bases). Trimming removed 6 bases from V and 6 bases from J, with 21 bases in between. In germline, CDR1 is DFQATT, CDR2 SNEGSKA (reference sequence). The CDR3 totals 15 residues. DNA of the CDR3: TGCAGTGCAACCAAACTCATCGGGACACTAAACACCATATATTTT. The encoded protein is CSATKLIGTLNTIYF.

This clonotype was picked up many times. This chain connects TRBV6-5 to TRBJ1-4, with TRBD1 identical over 8 bases. V trimming: 2 bases; J trimming: 8 bases; junction bases outside the gene matches: 7. The CDR3 loop spans 15 amino acids. The V gene's germline CDR1 is MNHEY and CDR2 SVGAGI. The CDR3 DNA is TGTGCCAGCAGTTACCGAGGACAGGGTGGCGAAAAACTGTTTTTT. It yields the protein CASSYRGQGGEKLFF.

This chain connects TRBV7-9 to TRBJ2-2; TRBD2 aligns across 9 bases. Looked up from germline, CDR1 is SEHNR and CDR2 is FQNEAQ (reference sequence). Germline trimming cut 7 bases from V and 5 bases from J; bases unmatched to any gene: 8. The CDR3 is 15 amino acids. This chain's CDR3 is CASTPRGLATGELFF. The CDR3 DNA is TGTGCCAGCACCCCCCGGGGACTAGCTACCGGGGAGCTGTTTTTT. Based on the CDR3 plus reference TRBV7-9 and TRBJ2-2, the full variable domain is DTGVSQNPRHKITKRGQNVTFRCDPISEHNRLYWYRQTLGQGPEFLTYFQNEAQLEKSRLLSDRFSAERPKGSFSTLEIQRTEQGDSAMYLCASTPRGLATGELFFGEGSRLTVL.